Each of the 15 T cell receptor beta chains below was sequenced from the same sample in a study of cytomegalovirus exposure and HLA in healthy donors. PCR involved 60 Vbeta and 13 Jbeta primers. The method was immunoSEQ multiplex PCR; TCRdb's version includes in-frame clones alone and lacks a portion of them. The data contain 100,000 to 130,000 clones, roughly 72% of them singletons. Sequencing was carried out using PBMCs. These receptor sequences come from a man aged 25 to 40 in good health and CMV-seronegative.

This chain links TRBV4-1 with TRBJ2-7; D is unresolved. CDR3 length: 16 residues. Germline V CDR1 and CDR2: MGHRA, YSYEKL. Trimming left V 0 bases short and J 2 bases short, with 14 bases between. Here the CDR3 reads CASSQELNRPTYEQYF. CDR3 nucleotide sequence: TGCGCCAGCAGCCAAGAATTAAACAGACCAACCTACGAGCAGTACTTC.

This clone was picked up a small number of times. The rearrangement uses TRBV4-1 and TRBJ2-7, with TRBD2 matching over 9 bases. The CDR3 length is 15 residues. The junction had 5 bases not matched to a gene; V was cut back by 2 bases and J by 3 bases. CDR1 and CDR2 from the germline V gene are MGHRA and YSYEKL. CDR3 DNA: TGCGCCAGCAGCCAAACCAGCGGGAGGATCTACGAGCAGTACTTC. Its protein product is CASSQTSGRIYEQYF.

This chain links TRBV5-1 with TRBJ2-7; D is perhaps TRBD1 (5 bases). Trimming took 0 bases from V and 3 from J, leaving 7 bases between them. Per the germline V gene, CDR1 is SGHRS and CDR2 is YFSETQ. The CDR3 totals 13 residues. The CDR3 DNA reads as TGCGCCAGCAGCTTGGATGACAGCTACGAGCAGTACTTC. Its translation is CASSLDDSYEQYF.

The chain couples TRBV4-1 to TRBJ2-5; D gene unclear. The V gene lost 0 bases and the J gene lost 3 bases, with 8 bases spanning the gap. CDR3 size: 14 residues. Germline values: CDR1 MGHRA, CDR2 YSYEKL. CDR3 nucleotide sequence: TGCGCCAGCAGCCAAGATTTCCGGGAAGAGACCCAGTACTTC. Amino acids: CASSQDFREETQYF.

This clone showed up just a few times. The V call is TRBV6-5, the J call TRBJ2-1; a weak D match, TRBD2 (6 bases). The germline V gene encodes CDR1 MNHEY and CDR2 SVGAGI. Trimming shortened V by 2 bases and J by 4 bases, and 15 bases separated the two germline ends. The CDR3 has 16 residues. The CDR3 loop reads CASSYGGDGGYNEQFF. As DNA, the CDR3 is TGTGCCAGCAGTTACGGAGGAGACGGAGGGTACAATGAGCAGTTCTTC.

This sequence joins TRBV2 and TRBJ1-5, with 7 bases matching TRBD1. The CDR3 runs to 14 residues. CDR1 and CDR2 (germline): SNHLY, FYNNEI. The trim removed 5 bases at V and 11 bases at J, leaving 12 bases unmatched. In DNA, the CDR3 is TGTGCCAGCAGTCGGGACAGCACCAAGGGGGCCCAGCATTTT. Encoded protein: CASSRDSTKGAQHF. The variable domain in full, completed from reference TRBV2 and TRBJ1-5, reads EPEVTQTPSHQVTQMGQEVILRCVPISNHLYFYWYRQILGQKVEFLVSFYNNEISEKSEIFDDQFSVERPDGSNFTLKIRSTKLEDSAMYFCASSRDSTKGAQHFGDGTRLSIL.

The V and J genes are TRBV18 and TRBJ2-7; 11 nucleotides agree with TRBD2. V lost 0 bases to trimming and J lost 2 bases; unmatched junction nucleotides: 3. Germline CDR1 reads KGHSH; CDR2 reads LQKENI. This CDR3 has 16 amino acids. As DNA, the CDR3 is TGTGCCAGCTCACCACCTGGACTAGCGGGTGCCTACGAGCAGTACTTC. It yields the protein CASSPPGLAGAYEQYF.

The CDR3 loop reads CASSVLHPNTGELFF. Written as DNA, the CDR3 is TGTGCCAGCAGTGTACTCCACCCGAACACCGGGGAGCTGTTTTTT. The V call is TRBV2, the J call TRBJ2-2; no clear D. CDR3 length equals 15 residues. Germline-derived CDR1 and CDR2 are SNHLY and FYNNEI. Trimming shortened V by 4 bases and J by 0 bases, and 9 bases separated the two germline ends. The variable domain in full, with the rest retrieved from reference TRBV2 and TRBJ2-2, is EPEVTQTPSHQVTQMGQEVILRCVPISNHLYFYWYRQILGQKVEFLVSFYNNEISEKSEIFDDQFSVERPDGSNFTLKIRSTKLEDSAMYFCASSVLHPNTGELFFGEGSRLTVL.

The J gene is TRBJ2-1, the V gene TRBV9, with D possibly TRBD2 on 6 matching bases. V lost 0 bases and J 5 bases, leaving 12 bases between the germline ends. The CDR3 totals 15 residues. Germline V gives CDR1 SGDLS, CDR2 YYNGEE. CDR3 in DNA: TGTGCCAGCAGCGTAGCCGCGGGGACGGACAATGAGCAGTTCTTC. This encodes CASSVAAGTDNEQFF.

This chain links TRBV27 with TRBJ2-5; D may be TRBD2 (6 bases). The end of the DNA fits TRBJ2-7 better, so the J call may be wrong. This CDR3 region has 12 residues. In germline, CDR1 is MNHEY, CDR2 SMNVEV (reference sequence). CDR3 in DNA: TGTGCCACCGGAGGGATGGGGGACGAGCAGTACTTC. Its translation is CATGGMGDEQYF.

V usage is TRBV11-2 and J usage is TRBJ1-3, with 10 bases that match TRBD1. The CDR3 has 15 residues. The V gene end was trimmed by 5 bases and the J gene end by 4 bases; junction bases not matched to a gene: 5. CDR1 and CDR2 from the germline V gene are SGHAT and FQNNGV. The CDR3 loop reads CASSLGTGAGNTIYF. The CDR3 DNA is TGTGCCAGCAGCCTCGGGACAGGGGCAGGAAACACCATATATTTT. Full variable domain (outside the CDR3, taken from reference TRBV11-2 and TRBJ1-3): EAGVAQSPRYKIIEKRQSVAFWCNPISGHATLYWYQQILGQGPKLLIQFQNNGVVDDSQLPKDRFSAERLKGVDSTLKIQPAKLEDSAVYLCASSLGTGAGNTIYFGEGSWLTVV.

This chain uses TRBV5-1 with TRBJ2-7; the match to TRBD2 covers 12 bases. Germline V CDR1 and CDR2: SGHRS, YFSETQ. The length of the CDR3 is 15 residues. The trim removed 3 bases at V and 2 bases at J, leaving 3 bases unmatched. The CDR3 coding sequence is TGCGCCAGCAGCTCAGGACTAGCGGGGACCTACGAGCAGTACTTC. Its protein product is CASSSGLAGTYEQYF.

The chain carries TRBV28 and TRBJ1-3; 7 positions agree with TRBD1. Germline assignment: CDR1 MDHEN and CDR2 SYDVKM. V gave up 6 bases and J gave up 0 bases; unmatched junction bases: 8. This CDR3 region has 16 residues. The CDR3 sequence: CASRLTDRDSGNTIYF. The DNA for the CDR3 is TGTGCCAGCAGACTTACAGACAGGGACTCTGGAAACACCATATATTTT.

This sequence joins TRBV5-1 and TRBJ2-7; TRBD2 aligns across 12 bases. Germline CDR1 is SGHRS and CDR2 is YFSETQ. This CDR3 is built from 17 residues. Trimming removed 0 bases from V and 3 bases from J; junction bases left unmatched: 7. In nucleotides, the CDR3 is TGCGCCAGCAGCTTGGAACCCGGGACTAGCGGGTTCTACGAGCAGTACTTC. It is translated as CASSLEPGTSGFYEQYF.

V and J are TRBV11-2 and TRBJ2-7; 7 bases line up with TRBD2. The germline V gene encodes CDR1 SGHAT and CDR2 FQNNGV. CDR3 length: 15 residues. Unmatched junction bases numbered 10, after V lost 6 bases and J lost 2 bases. The CDR3 sequence: CASRDGSGHPYEQYF. The CDR3 DNA sequence: TGTGCCAGCAGAGATGGTAGCGGGCACCCCTACGAGCAGTACTTC.